Below are 22 T cell receptor beta chains sequenced from a single sample in a study of T cell repertoires in cytomegalovirus infection. TCRdb passed the reads through MiXCR, listing each CDR3 protein once. The table records 350,000 to 450,000 distinct CDR3 sequences, 15% to 20% of them present only once. The sample consisted of PBMCs. These receptors were collected from a human donor in good health (CMV status not recorded). Some clones in this sample may be carry-over from other donors' samples.

The chain links TRBV6-6 to TRBJ1-1; TRBD1 matches 9 bases. The CDR3 totals 15 residues. Germline V gene data show CDR1 as MNHNY and CDR2 as SVGAGI (reference sequence). Trimming took 10 bases from V and 4 from J; bases not matched to a gene: 13. This CDR3 is CATHEQGARGTEAFF. The CDR3 DNA reads TGTGCCACCCATGAACAGGGGGCGAGGGGCACTGAAGCTTTCTTT.

In DNA form, the CDR3 reads TGTGCCAGTAGGGTCGGGACAGACACCGGGGAGCTGTTTTTT. Its translation: CASRVGTDTGELFF. The genes are TRBV19 and TRBJ2-2, with 7 bases aligning to TRBD1. Per germline, CDR1 LNHDA and CDR2 SQIVND (reference sequence). The CDR3 loop spans 14 amino acids. V lost 6 bases, J lost 3 bases, and 4 bases stayed unmatched.

This clonotype came up many times. The CDR3 sequence: CASSRRQGTFSGELFF. In DNA form, the CDR3 reads TGTGCCAGCAGCCGTCGACAGGGCACGTTTTCCGGGGAGCTGTTTTTT. The V and J genes are TRBV7-2 and TRBJ2-2; TRBD1 aligns across 7 bases. V dropped 5 bases and J dropped 6; count of bases not matched to a gene: 12. The CDR3 spans 16 residues. The V gene's germline CDR1 is SGHTA and CDR2 FQGNSA.

The genes are TRBV12-3 or TRBV12-4 and TRBJ2-5; D possibly corresponds to TRBD1 (6 bases). V dropped 7 bases and J dropped 1 base, with 19 bases sitting between them. CDR3 length: 16 amino acids. CDR3 DNA: TGTGCCAGCACGACGAGACTCAGGGGCTCCCAAGAGACCCAGTACTTC. As protein: CASTTRLRGSQETQYF.

This clonotype was detected only a few times. The chain combines TRBV18 with TRBJ1-2; TRBD1 is a possible D gene (6 bases). Trimming took 1 base from V and 8 from J, leaving 14 bases between them. Per germline, CDR1 KGHSH and CDR2 LQKENI. This CDR3 contains 14 residues. For the CDR3, the DNA is TGTGCCAGCTCACCACGTGGACAGCTCTTGGGCTACACCTTC. Translated, it gives CASSPRGQLLGYTF.

The rearrangement joins TRBV19 to TRBJ1-2, with 7 bases aligning to TRBD1. Germline CDR1 LNHDA, CDR2 SQIVND (reference sequence). The length of the CDR3 is 13 residues. Trimming at V came to 4 bases and at J to 4 bases, leaving 3 bases not matched to a gene. CDR3 in DNA: TGTGCCAGTAGTACACGGGACAGCTATGGCTACACCTTC. This sequence encodes CASSTRDSYGYTF. The whole variable domain, filled in from reference TRBV19 and TRBJ1-2, reads DGGITQSPKYLFRKEGQNVTLSCEQNLNHDAMYWYRQDPGQGLRLIYYSQIVNDFQKGDIAEGYSVSREKKESFPLTVTSAQKNPTAFYLCASSTRDSYGYTFGSGTRLTVV.

This clonotype was found a few times. The chain carries TRBV18 and TRBJ1-4, with D possibly being TRBD1 (5 bases). Germline CDR1 reads KGHSH; CDR2 reads LQKENI. V was pared by 1 base and J by 0 bases, with 9 bases between. The CDR3 consists of 16 residues. For the CDR3, the DNA is TGTGCCAGCTCACCACTGCAGGGCGCAACTAATGAAAAACTGTTTTTT. This translates into CASSPLQGATNEKLFF.

There are a few counts of this clonotype. The chain combines TRBV4-1 with TRBJ2-1; TRBD1 matches 9 bases. The CDR3 totals 16 residues. Germline V gives CDR1 MGHRA, CDR2 YSYEKL. J gave up 4 bases and V 3 bases, and 7 bases lay outside the gene matches. CDR3 sequence: CASSQLTGGLYNEQFF. DNA of the CDR3: TGCGCCAGCAGCCAGCTCACAGGGGGCCTATACAATGAGCAGTTCTTC.

This clonotype was seen a handful of times. V usage is TRBV7-2 and J usage is TRBJ1-5, with D hard to call. The germline gives CDR1 SGHTA, CDR2 FQGNSA. V was trimmed by 3 bases and J by 6 bases, leaving 9 bases between them. The CDR3 runs to 13 residues. As DNA, the CDR3 is TGTGCCAGCAGCTTGGATTTTGGTCAGCCCCAGCATTTT. Translating it yields CASSLDFGQPQHF.

The J gene is TRBJ2-2, the V gene TRBV6-1; D gene unclear. There are 13 residues in the CDR3. V lost 5 bases and J 3 bases, leaving 7 bases between the germline ends. Germline assignment: CDR1 MNHNS and CDR2 SASEGT. CDR3 residues: CASSNRYTGELFF. The CDR3 DNA is TGTGCCAGCAGTAACAGATACACCGGGGAGCTGTTTTTT.

This rearrangement joins TRBV7-9 to TRBJ2-7; D call uncertain. Trimming stripped 2 bases from V and 4 bases from J, with 12 bases between. The CDR3 covers 14 residues. CDR1 and CDR2 (germline): SEHNR, FQNEAQ (reference sequence). The DNA of the CDR3 is TGTGCCAGCAGCTTATCGTGGTCGCTGTACGAGCAGTACTTC. Amino acid sequence: CASSLSWSLYEQYF.

The CDR3 sequence: CASSIDWGQSGGYQETQYF. CDR3 sequence (DNA): TGTGCCAGTAGTATAGATTGGGGTCAGAGCGGGGGCTACCAAGAGACCCAGTACTTC. The gene calls are TRBV19 and TRBJ2-5; TRBD2 matches 8 bases. The CDR3 consists of 19 residues. Germline V lookup: CDR1 LNHDA, CDR2 SQIVND (reference sequence). V lost 0 bases and J lost 0; bases outside the gene matches: 12.

A few counts support this clonotype. V is TRBV7-9 and J is TRBJ1-2; possibly TRBD1 for D (5 bases). This CDR3 spans 13 amino acids. Germline CDR1 and CDR2: SEHNR and FQNEAQ (reference sequence). Between the trimmed V and J ends, which lost 5 bases and 7 bases, there was a span of 14 bases. DNA of the CDR3: TGTGCCAGCAGCCAACAGGATATTTCTGGCTACACCTTC. Its protein product is CASSQQDISGYTF. The full variable domain, completed using reference TRBV7-9 and TRBJ1-2, is DTGVSQNPRHKITKRGQNVTFRCDPISEHNRLYWYRQTLGQGPEFLTYFQNEAQLEKSRLLSDRFSAERPKGSFSTLEIQRTEQGDSAMYLCASSQQDISGYTFGSGTRLTVV.

This clonotype was seen more than once but under ten times. This chain uses TRBV4-1 with TRBJ1-6; 8 nucleotides align to TRBD1. V lost 2 bases and J lost 7; bases outside the gene matches: 7. The CDR3 totals 16 residues. Per the germline V gene, CDR1 is MGHRA and CDR2 is YSYEKL. The CDR3 region has the DNA TGCGCCAGCAGCCAACCGCACAGGGGGAAAAATTCACCCCTCCACTTT. Protein product: CASSQPHRGKNSPLHF.

The gene calls are TRBV4-1 and TRBJ2-1; 7 bases align to TRBD2. J was trimmed by 10 bases and V by 0 bases; bases with no gene match: 15. The CDR3 runs to 17 residues. The V gene's germline CDR1 is MGHRA and CDR2 YSYEKL. The CDR3 DNA reads as TGCGCCAGCAGCCAAGAGGGCAGGGCGGGGGACCGATGGGAGCAGTTCTTC. It translates to CASSQEGRAGDRWEQFF.

CDR3 in amino acids: CASSLGPGQVNTGELFF. Written as DNA, the CDR3 is TGTGCCAGCAGCTTAGGCCCGGGACAGGTTAACACCGGGGAGCTGTTTTTT. The genes are TRBV7-6 and TRBJ2-2, with TRBD1 identical over 8 bases. With 1 base clipped from V and 2 bases from J, the junction kept 6 bases outside the gene matches. There are 17 residues in the CDR3. In germline, CDR1 is SGHVS, CDR2 FNYEAQ. Combining the CDR3 with reference TRBV7-6 and TRBJ2-2 gives the whole variable domain GAGVSQSPRYKVTKRGQDVALRCDPISGHVSLYWYRQALGQGPEFLTYFNYEAQQDKSGLPNDRFSAERPEGSISTLTIQRTEQRDSAMYRCASSLGPGQVNTGELFFGEGSRLTVL.

This clonotype turned up a few times. The chain carries TRBV6-2 or TRBV6-3 and TRBJ2-2; D uncertain. Trimming removed 6 bases from V and 4 bases from J, with 12 bases in between. The germline gives CDR1 MNHEY, CDR2 SVGEGT. This CDR3 is 14 amino acids long. CDR3 coding DNA: TGTGCCAGCAGAAGACTTTGGGGCACCGGGGAGCTGTTTTTT. It is translated as CASRRLWGTGELFF.

This chain joins TRBV9 and TRBJ2-1; D gene unclear. Trimming left V 2 bases short and J 4 bases short, with 13 bases between. The CDR3 totals 15 residues. Germline V gene sequence: CDR1 SGDLS, CDR2 YYNGEE. CDR3 protein: CASSVSTGGYNEQFF. CDR3 DNA: TGTGCCAGCAGCGTTTCCACTGGCGGTTACAATGAGCAGTTCTTC.

The rearrangement joins TRBV12-3 or TRBV12-4 to TRBJ1-2, with 7 positions matching TRBD1. The CDR3 sequence is 14 residues long. With 1 base clipped from V and 9 bases from J, the junction kept 8 bases outside the gene matches. The CDR3 spells CASSLVGTVNSYTF. CDR3 sequence (DNA): TGTGCCAGCAGTTTAGTGGGGACAGTGAATAGCTACACCTTC.

In this sample, this clonotype turned up many times. This chain uses TRBV20-1 with TRBJ1-1, with a weak D call TRBD1 (5 bases). The CDR3 spans 15 residues. The germline gives CDR1 DFQATT, CDR2 SNEGSKA (reference sequence). V lost 6 bases to trimming and J lost 1 base, with 18 bases between them. CDR3 in DNA: TGCAGTGCCAAAATCCAGGGAAAAGCGAACACTGAAGCTTTCTTT. It specifies CSAKIQGKANTEAFF.

In its sample, this clonotype was seen many times. The V call is TRBV5-1, the J call TRBJ2-3; D unresolved. Trimming stripped 4 bases from V and 1 base from J, with 16 bases between. CDR3 length equals 16 residues. CDR1 and CDR2 (germline): SGHRS, YFSETQ. The CDR3, as DNA: TGCGCCAGCAGCCCCAAAGTGGGATGGGGCACAGATACGCAGTATTTT. As protein: CASSPKVGWGTDTQYF.

V is TRBV15 and J is TRBJ2-3; D is undetermined. V was clipped by 6 bases and J by 5 bases, with 6 bases between them. The CDR3 contains 11 residues. Germline CDR1 is LNHNV and CDR2 is YYDKDF (reference sequence). The CDR3 nucleotides are TGTGCCACCAGTGGTGGAGATACGCAGTATTTT. Its protein is CATSGGDTQYF.